This entry lists 10 T cell receptor beta chains sequenced from one sample in a study of CD8 T cells in ankylosing spondylitis. These TCRs are of unknown antigen specificity. TCRdb redid the calling of the 5' RACE reads with MiXCR, one entry per CDR3 protein. The top ten hold approximately 29% of the sample, which has roughly 90,000 distinct CDR3 sequences, 9% seen once. Findings of the study overall: There was a TCR beta motif, made of several highly homologous variants, that appeared characteristic of ankylosing spondylitis blood.

The sequencing sample was made of blood, either unsorted or a sorted T cell fraction (not recorded which). These receptors originate from a male donor with ankylosing spondylitis.

This clonotype was seen more than once but under ten times. This chain connects TRBV15 to TRBJ2-4, with no clear D. This CDR3 spans 15 amino acids. The germline gives CDR1 LNHNV, CDR2 YYDKDF (reference sequence). V shed 5 bases and J shed 1 base, with 12 bases lying between them. CDR3 protein: CATSYEYGAKNIQYF. The CDR3, as DNA: TGTGCCACCAGCTACGAGTACGGGGCCAAAAACATTCAGTACTTC.

This clonotype was seen a handful of times. The rearrangement joins TRBV12-3 or TRBV12-4 to TRBJ2-3; 10 positions match TRBD2. The CDR3 covers 15 residues. Trimming took 5 bases from V and 5 from J; bases not matched to a gene: 7. The CDR3 reads CASSPSGRGKDTQYF. For the CDR3, the DNA is TGTGCCAGCAGTCCCAGCGGGAGGGGCAAAGATACGCAGTATTTT.

In this sample, this clonotype turned up many times. This chain uses TRBV9 with TRBJ2-7; no definite D call. This CDR3 region has 14 residues. The germline V gene encodes CDR1 SGDLS and CDR2 YYNGEE. V gave up 0 bases and J gave up 0 bases, with 7 bases separating them. CDR3 protein: CASSVGGSSYEQYF. The CDR3 DNA is TGTGCCAGCAGCGTAGGGGGATCCTCCTACGAGCAGTACTTC.

This clonotype was counted between two and nine times. The chain carries TRBV12-3 or TRBV12-4 and TRBJ1-5; 8 bases are shared with TRBD1. CDR3 length equals 14 residues. The J segment lost 4 bases and the V segment lost 5 bases, leaving 4 bases of the junction unmatched. CDR3 sequence: CASSQGAPNQPQHF. CDR3 nucleotide sequence: TGTGCCAGCAGTCAGGGGGCCCCGAATCAGCCCCAGCATTTT.

This clonotype appeared many times. J is TRBJ1-1 and V is TRBV10-3; D remains ambiguous. With 6 bases removed from V and 1 base from J, the gap between germline ends came to 12 bases. CDR1 ENHRY and CDR2 SYGVKD come from the germline V gene. The CDR3 loop spans 14 amino acids. The CDR3 region is CAIREDPGNTEAFF. The CDR3 nucleotides read TGTGCCATCAGGGAGGACCCGGGGAACACTGAAGCTTTCTTT.

This clonotype was detected only a few times. The chain combines TRBV27 with TRBJ2-7, with D possibly TRBD2 on 7 matching bases. The CDR3 covers 12 residues. Germline CDR1 reads MNHEY; CDR2 reads SMNVEV (reference sequence). V was pared by 9 bases and J by 2 bases, with 11 bases between. The CDR3 spells CASRGATYEQYF. The CDR3 DNA reads TGTGCCAGTCGGGGGGCCACCTACGAGCAGTACTTC.

This rearrangement joins TRBV7-2 to TRBJ2-1; TRBD2 matches 7 bases. Germline V lookup: CDR1 SGHTA, CDR2 FQGNSA. This CDR3 has 16 amino acids. V was clipped by 4 bases and J by 9 bases; unmatched bases: 15. The CDR3 loop reads CASSSDNLAVVGEQFF. The CDR3 nucleotides read TGTGCCAGCAGCTCAGACAATCTAGCGGTTGTAGGTGAGCAGTTCTTC.

This clonotype was seen repeatedly, ten times or more. The chain uses TRBV6-5 and TRBJ1-1, with TRBD1 matching over 8 bases. CDR3 length: 16 amino acids. Germline loops: CDR1 MNHEY, CDR2 SVGAGI. With 4 bases clipped from V and 3 bases from J, the junction kept 10 bases outside the gene matches. The CDR3 region has the DNA TGTGCCAGCAGTTTTTATCAACAGGGGGGGGACACTGAAGCTTTCTTT. Its protein is CASSFYQQGGDTEAFF.

Written as DNA, the CDR3 is TGCGCCAGCAGCACCGGCGGGGGGGCTGGGGGCACTGAAGCTTTCTTT. Its protein product is CASSTGGGAGGTEAFF. The chain combines TRBV4-1 with TRBJ1-1; D possibly corresponds to TRBD1 (6 bases). The CDR3 totals 16 residues. The V and J ends lost 5 bases and 4 bases respectively, with 20 bases between them. Germline V lookup: CDR1 MGHRA, CDR2 YSYEKL.

The rearrangement links TRBV11-3 to TRBJ2-7, with TRBD1 matching over 9 bases. The CDR3 consists of 14 residues. The V gene end was trimmed by 5 bases and the J gene end by 4 bases; junction bases not matched to a gene: 6. Looked up from germline, CDR1 is SGHNT and CDR2 is YENEEA. The CDR3 loop is CASSPGQGMYEQYV. In DNA form, the CDR3 reads TGTGCCAGCAGCCCGGGACAGGGTATGTACGAGCAGTACGTC.